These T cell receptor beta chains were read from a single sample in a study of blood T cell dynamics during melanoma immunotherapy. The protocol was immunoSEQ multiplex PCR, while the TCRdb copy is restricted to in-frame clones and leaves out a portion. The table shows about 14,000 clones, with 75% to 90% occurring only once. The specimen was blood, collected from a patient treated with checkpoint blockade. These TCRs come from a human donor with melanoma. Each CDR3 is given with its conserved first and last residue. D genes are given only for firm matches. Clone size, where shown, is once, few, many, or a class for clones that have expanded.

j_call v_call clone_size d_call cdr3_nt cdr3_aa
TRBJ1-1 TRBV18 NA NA TGTGCCAGCTCACGCGACATGAACACTGAAGCTTTCTTT CASSRDMNTEAFF
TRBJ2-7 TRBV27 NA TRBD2 TGTGCCAGCAGTTACGGGACTAGCACCTACGAGCAGTACTTC CASSYGTSTYEQYF
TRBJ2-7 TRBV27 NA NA TGTGCCAGCAGTTTTACCGGGAGTGTTTACGAGCAGTACTTC CASSFTGSVYEQYF
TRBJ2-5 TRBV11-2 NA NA TGTGCCAGCAGCCCAGGGGCAGTAGAGACCCAGTACTTC CASSPGAVETQYF
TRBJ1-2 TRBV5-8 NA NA TGTGCCAGCAGCCCGTACGGCAGAGCCTATGGCTACACCTTC CASSPYGRAYGYTF
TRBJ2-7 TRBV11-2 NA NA TGTGCCAGCAGCGCAATCGGGCCGATTAGGGGCGAGCAGTACTTC CASSAIGPIRGEQYF
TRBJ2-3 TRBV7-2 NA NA TGTGCCAGCAGCCGACTAGTAGGAGATACGCAGTATTTT CASSRLVGDTQYF
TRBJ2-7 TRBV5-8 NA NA TGTGCCAGCAGCTTGGCACACCCGGCCCGAAGCTCCTACGAGCAGTACTTC CASSLAHPARSSYEQYF
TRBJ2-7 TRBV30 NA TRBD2 TGTGCCTGGAGTTTGTCTAGCGGGAGCTACGAGCAGTACTTC CAWSLSSGSYEQYF
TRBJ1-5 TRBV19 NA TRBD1 TGTGCCAGTAGTATAGTTACAGGGGATCAGCCCCAGCATTTT CASSIVTGDQPQHF
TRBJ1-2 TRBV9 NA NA TGTGCCAGCACCTCGGACGGCTATGGCTACACCTTC CASTSDGYGYTF
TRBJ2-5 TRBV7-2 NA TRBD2 TGTGCCAGCAGCCACCTCGGGGGAGGGGTTCAAGAGACCCAGTACTTC CASSHLGGGVQETQYF
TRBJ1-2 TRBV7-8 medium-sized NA TGTGCCAGCAGCTTAATTGGGGGGTATGGCTACACCTTC CASSLIGGYGYTF
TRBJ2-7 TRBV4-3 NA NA TGCGCCAGCAGCCAAGACGGCAACTACGAGCAGTACTTC CASSQDGNYEQYF
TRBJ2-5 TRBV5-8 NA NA TGTGCCAGCACCCGGGGACTTCGCGAGACCCAGTACTTC CASTRGLRETQYF
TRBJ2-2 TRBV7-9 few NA TGTGCCAGCAATGACGGGGTGGGTGACACCGGGGAGCTGTTTTTT CASNDGVGDTGELFF
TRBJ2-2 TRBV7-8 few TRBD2 TGTGCCAGCAGCTTAGCGCTAATCATTAGCGGGGGTAACACCGGGGAGCTGTTTTTT CASSLALIISGGNTGELFF
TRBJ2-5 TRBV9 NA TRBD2 TGTGCCAGCAGCGTAGTAACTAGCGGGAGGTCACGGTATGAGACCCAGTACTTC CASSVVTSGRSRYETQYF
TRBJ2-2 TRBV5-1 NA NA TGCGCCAGCAGCTTGGAGACAGCGAACACCGGGGAGCTGTTTTTT CASSLETANTGELFF
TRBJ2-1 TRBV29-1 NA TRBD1 TGCAGCGTTGAACAACAGGGGTCAACGCTGTACAATGAGCAGTTCTTC CSVEQQGSTLYNEQFF
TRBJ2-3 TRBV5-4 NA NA TGTGCCAGCAGCCCCGGGGGCGTCCAAGCTTCAGATACGCAGTATTTT CASSPGGVQASDTQYF
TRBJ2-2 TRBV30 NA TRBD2 TGTGCCTGGCTGGTAGCGGGAGTCCCCGGGGAGCTGTTTTTT CAWLVAGVPGELFF
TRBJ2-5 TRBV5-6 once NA TGTGCCAGCACACATAAAGAGACCCAGTACTTC CASTHKETQYF
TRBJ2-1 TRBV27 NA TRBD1 TGTGCCAGCAGTTTATGGGCAGCGAAGGGGGCCTCGAATGAGCAGTTCTTC CASSLWAAKGASNEQFF
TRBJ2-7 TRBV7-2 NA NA TGTGCCAGCAGCTTAGCGGTCAACTCCTACGAGCAGTACTTC CASSLAVNSYEQYF
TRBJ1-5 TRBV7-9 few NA TGTGCCAGCAGCTTGATGGGAGAGGGTCAGCCCCAGCATTTT CASSLMGEGQPQHF
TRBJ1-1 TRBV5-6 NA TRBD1 TGTGCCAGCAGCTTCGGGACAGGCACTGAAGCTTTCTTT CASSFGTGTEAFF
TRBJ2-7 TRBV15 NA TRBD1 TGTGCCACCAGCAGCCGGGACAGGGGCGAGCAGTACTTC CATSSRDRGEQYF
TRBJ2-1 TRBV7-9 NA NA TGTGCCAGCAGCTTAGCGGGAGCGGTAAATGAGCAGTTCTTC CASSLAGAVNEQFF
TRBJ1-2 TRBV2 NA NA TGTGCCAGCAGTCCCGGGACATTCGCCCATCACTATGGCTACACCTTC CASSPGTFAHHYGYTF
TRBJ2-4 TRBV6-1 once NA TGTGCCAGCAGAGAATGGTCAGCCAAAAACATTCAGTACTTC CASREWSAKNIQYF
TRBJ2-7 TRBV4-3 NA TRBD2 TGCGCCAGCAGCCCATCCAGAAGCGGGAGGTACGAGCAGTACTTC CASSPSRSGRYEQYF
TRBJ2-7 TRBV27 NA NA TGTGCCAGCAGTCCGACAGGGACTGGGAGGTTCGAGCAGTACTTC CASSPTGTGRFEQYF
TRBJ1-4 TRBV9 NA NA TGTGCCAGCAGCGTTAGGGGGGAAAAGGAAAAACTGTTTTTT CASSVRGEKEKLFF
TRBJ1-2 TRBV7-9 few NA TGTGCCAGCAGCGTGACAGGTGACTATGGCTACACCTTC CASSVTGDYGYTF
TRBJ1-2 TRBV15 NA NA TGTGCCACCAGCAGAGATTACAGGGAAGAAGGCTACACCTTC CATSRDYREEGYTF
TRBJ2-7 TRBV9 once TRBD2 TGTGCCAGCAGCGTAGGTCCAGCGGGAGTCGGCGAGCAGTACTTC CASSVGPAGVGEQYF
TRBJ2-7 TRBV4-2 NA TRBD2 TGTGCCAGCAGCCAAGGGGCTAGCGGGAGGTTCTACGAGCAGTACTTC CASSQGASGRFYEQYF
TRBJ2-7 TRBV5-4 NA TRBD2 TGTGCCAGCAGCTTGGCTGGCGGGAGCTTATACGAGCAGTACTTC CASSLAGGSLYEQYF
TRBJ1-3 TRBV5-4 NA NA TGTGCCAGCAGCTTGGCGGGGACGGGAAACACCATATATTTT CASSLAGTGNTIYF
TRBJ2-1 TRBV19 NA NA TGTGCCATAGGTACTATGGCGGGCGCATACAATGAGCAGTTCTTC CAIGTMAGAYNEQFF
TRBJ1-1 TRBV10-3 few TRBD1 TGTGCCACCGGGACAGGGGGTTCAACTGAAGCTTTCTTT CATGTGGSTEAFF
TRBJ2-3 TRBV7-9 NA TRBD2 TGTGCCAGCAGCAAACTAGCGGGAGCCTCAGATACGCAGTATTTT CASSKLAGASDTQYF
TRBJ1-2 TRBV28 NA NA TGTGCCAGCAGTTTAGCTGCTGCCTATGGCTACACCTTC CASSLAAAYGYTF
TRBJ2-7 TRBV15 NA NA TGTGCCACCAGCAGGGACGGGGGGGACAGGGTGCACGAGCAGTACTTC CATSRDGGDRVHEQYF
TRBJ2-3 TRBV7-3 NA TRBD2 TGTGCCAGCAGCCAATGGGGACTAACCACAGATACGCAGTATTTT CASSQWGLTTDTQYF
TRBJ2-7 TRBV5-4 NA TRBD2 TGTGCCAGCAGCCTAGCGGGAGGGAGCTCCTACGAGCAGTACTTC CASSLAGGSSYEQYF
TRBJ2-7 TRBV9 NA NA TGTGCCAGCAGCGTAGGAGGTTACGACGAGCAGTACTTC CASSVGGYDEQYF
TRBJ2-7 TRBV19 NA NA TGTGCCAGTAGTATAGTTCCTTCCTACGAGCAGTACTTC CASSIVPSYEQYF
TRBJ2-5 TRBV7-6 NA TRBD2 TGTGCCAGCAGCCCCACTAGCGGGAGGAGTATTGAGACCCAGTACTTC CASSPTSGRSIETQYF
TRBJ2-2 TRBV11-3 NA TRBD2 TGTGCCACCATGGGACTAGCGAACACCGGGGAGCTGTTTTTT CATMGLANTGELFF
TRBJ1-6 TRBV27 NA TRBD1 TGTGCCAGCAGTTTAACCCCCGGACAGGGGCGGAATTCACCCCTCCACTTT CASSLTPGQGRNSPLHF
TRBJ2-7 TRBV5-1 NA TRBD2 TGCGCCAGCAGCCCCCGGGAGGCTAGCTCCTACGAGCAGTACTTC CASSPREASSYEQYF
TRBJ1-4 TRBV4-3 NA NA TGCGCCAGCAGCCAAGGGGACGAGTCTAATGAAAAACTGTTTTTT CASSQGDESNEKLFF